This is a list of T cell receptor beta chains from one sample in a study of blood T cell repertoires in COVID-19. The method was immunoSEQ multiplex PCR; TCRdb's version includes in-frame clones alone and lacks a portion of them. The sample has 89,000 or so clones, about 95% seen once. Sequencing was carried out using peripheral blood. All receptors derive from a human donor with active COVID-19. The donor label of this sample is uncertain. Each CDR3 is given with its conserved first and last residue. The D gene is left open where the match is weak. Clone size appears in some rows only: once, few, many, or a class for an expanded clone.

j_gene,d_gene,v_gene,abundance,CDR3nt,CDR3aa
TRBJ2-5,NA,TRBV25-1,NA,TGTGCCACATCGAGGGGGGGTCCGCAAGAGACCCAGTACTTC,CATSRGGPQETQYF
TRBJ2-7,TRBD2,TRBV9,NA,TGTGCCAGCAGCGCCCCTGGGGGGGAAGCAGGCGAGCAGTACTTC,CASSAPGGEAGEQYF
TRBJ2-1,TRBD1,TRBV29-1,NA,TGCAGCGGGACCGGGACAGGGGTGTACAATGAGCAGTTCTTC,CSGTGTGVYNEQFF
TRBJ2-5,TRBD1,TRBV5-4,NA,TGTGCCAGCAGCTGGGGACAGGGTTTGGGGGAGACCCAGTACTTC,CASSWGQGLGETQYF
TRBJ1-1,NA,TRBV7-9,NA,TGTGCCAGCAGCTTTTCGGGGGGGGCAGCCACTGAAGCTTTCTTT,CASSFSGGAATEAFF
TRBJ1-2,TRBD1,TRBV11-3,NA,TGTGCCAGCAGCTTACCCGGACAGGGGGGGAACTATGGCTACACCTTC,CASSLPGQGGNYGYTF
TRBJ1-1,NA,TRBV2,NA,TGTGCCAGCAGCCGGGAACGGGTCGCTGAAGCTTTCTTT,CASSRERVAEAFF
TRBJ1-6,NA,TRBV5-6,NA,TGTGCCAGCAGCTTGCGGGTAGTAGGTTCACCCCTCCACTTT,CASSLRVVGSPLHF
TRBJ1-4,NA,TRBV11-2,NA,TGTGCCAGCAGCTGGCTCGCCAGGGCGGAAAAACTGTTTTTT,CASSWLARAEKLFF
TRBJ2-2,NA,TRBV7-8,NA,TGTGCCAGCAGCCCGGTCCTGAACACCGGGGAGCTGTTTTTT,CASSPVLNTGELFF
TRBJ1-5,NA,TRBV19,NA,TGTGCCAGTAGTAGGAGGGGGAGCGGGGAGAGCAATCAGCCCCAGCATTTT,CASSRRGSGESNQPQHF
TRBJ2-7,NA,TRBV5-1,NA,TGCGCCAGCACCAAATCCCCCAGGGCTCAGAACGAGCAGTACTTC,CASTKSPRAQNEQYF
TRBJ1-2,TRBD1,TRBV18,once,TGTGCCAGCTCACAAAATACGGACAGGTCGTATGGCTACACCTTC,CASSQNTDRSYGYTF
TRBJ1-6,NA,TRBV11-2,NA,TGTGCCAGCAGCATCAACGGGGATTCACCCCTCCACTTT,CASSINGDSPLHF
TRBJ1-4,NA,TRBV10-1,NA,TGCGCCAGCAACCTAAGACCGCGGCGCGAAAAACTGTTTTTT,CASNLRPRREKLFF
TRBJ2-2,TRBD1,TRBV18,NA,TGTGCCAGTTCACTATCTACCGGGACAGTCCTCGGGGAGCTGTTTTTT,CASSLSTGTVLGELFF
TRBJ1-6,TRBD1,TRBV28,NA,TGTGCCAGCATTCCGGGACAGTTAATAGATAATTCACCCCTCCACTTT,CASIPGQLIDNSPLHF
TRBJ1-5,TRBD1,TRBV5-1,NA,TGCGCCAGCAGCCCAGAACCCAGAACAGGGGATCGCAATCAGCCCCAGCATTTT,CASSPEPRTGDRNQPQHF
TRBJ2-5,NA,TRBV11-2,NA,TGTGCCAGCAGCTTAGACAGGGTTATGGAAGAGACCCAGTACTTC,CASSLDRVMEETQYF
TRBJ1-2,NA,TRBV10-3,NA,TGTGCCACCCGTGGGGGGGGCCAGGGCTACACCTTC,CATRGGGQGYTF
TRBJ1-6,NA,TRBV6-5,NA,TGTGCCAGCAATCGAGTGCCGAGAATAAATTCACCCCTCCACTTT,CASNRVPRINSPLHF
TRBJ1-6,NA,TRBV12-3/TRBV12-4,NA,TGTGCCAGCAGGTCGTCGGGGCCCCTCCACTTT,CASRSSGPLHF
TRBJ1-6,NA,TRBV28,NA,TGTGCCAGCCGACCCCGAGGGGGGGGTAATTCACCCCTCCACTTT,CASRPRGGGNSPLHF
TRBJ2-7,NA,TRBV10-3,NA,TGTGCCATCAGTGAAATCGGGTCTAGCCCCACCTACGAGCAGTACTTC,CAISEIGSSPTYEQYF
TRBJ1-4,NA,TRBV15,NA,TGTGCCACCAGCAGAGAAAGCGGACGTAATGAAAAACTGTTTTTT,CATSRESGRNEKLFF
TRBJ1-5,NA,TRBV19,once,TGTGCCAGTATGGACAGATCCTCATGGCCCCAGCATTTT,CASMDRSSWPQHF
TRBJ2-2,TRBD2,TRBV12-5,NA,TGTGCTAGTGGCCTAGCGGGGTTCGCGAACACCGGGGAGCTGTTTTTT,CASGLAGFANTGELFF
TRBJ1-6,NA,TRBV3-1/TRBV3-2,NA,TGTGCCAGCAGCCCTTTGGGGCCCGGTTCACCCCTCCACTTT,CASSPLGPGSPLHF
TRBJ2-3,TRBD2,TRBV18,NA,TGTGCCAGCTCACCAGCGGGACTAGCGGCTGAAAACACAGATACGCAGTATTTT,CASSPAGLAAENTDTQYF
TRBJ2-3,NA,TRBV18,NA,TGTGCCAGCTCACCGGTTAGGGGGATCAGGGGCACAGATACGCAGTATTTT,CASSPVRGIRGTDTQYF
TRBJ2-1,TRBD2,TRBV25-1,once,TGTGCCAGCAGCGCATCAACTAGCGGGGCTTTCTTC,CASSASTSGAFF
TRBJ2-3,TRBD2,TRBV5-1,once,TGCGCCAGCAGCTTGGCCGTGGCGGGGGGAGGCACAGATACGCAGTATTTT,CASSLAVAGGGTDTQYF
TRBJ2-5,NA,TRBV7-9,NA,TGTGCCAGCAGCTCAAGGGGTCGAGAGACCCAGTACTTC,CASSSRGRETQYF
TRBJ1-5,NA,TRBV4-3,NA,TGCGCCAGCAGCCAAGGTGGCCTCCAGCCCCAGCATTTT,CASSQGGLQPQHF
TRBJ2-3,TRBD2,TRBV5-1,NA,TGCGCCAGCAGCTTGGTCGGTAGCGGGGGTCCAGATACGCAGTATTTT,CASSLVGSGGPDTQYF
TRBJ1-1,NA,TRBV2,NA,TGTGCCAGCAGTGAAGCCTACGAGGCTTTCTTT,CASSEAYEAFF
TRBJ1-1,NA,TRBV10-2,NA,TGCGCCAGCATCCTGGACAGGAACACTGAAGCTTTCTTT,CASILDRNTEAFF
TRBJ1-1,NA,TRBV4-3,NA,TGCGCCAGCAGCCAAGACCCCCAGGGAACTGCTGAAGCTTTCTTT,CASSQDPQGTAEAFF
TRBJ1-1,NA,TRBV5-8,NA,TGTGCCAGCAGCTTTATACAGAACACTGAAGCTTTCTTT,CASSFIQNTEAFF
TRBJ2-2,TRBD2,TRBV10-3,NA,TGTGCCATCAGTGAGCCGCGGGGGGGCTCCGGCGGGGAGCTGTTTTTT,CAISEPRGGSGGELFF
TRBJ2-3,TRBD2,TRBV7-2,NA,TGTGCCAGCAGCTTAGCTTGGGGGCTAGCGGGGGTAGAAACTGCGGGTACGCAGTATTTT,CASSLAWGLAGVETAGTQYF
TRBJ1-2,TRBD1,TRBV6-4,NA,TGTGCCAGCAGTCCCGACAGGGCCGGTGGCTACACCTTC,CASSPDRAGGYTF
TRBJ2-2,NA,TRBV12-1,NA,TGTGCCAGCAGCCCTAAAGTCGGGGAGCTGTTTTTT,CASSPKVGELFF
TRBJ2-7,NA,TRBV4-3,once,TGCGCCAGCAGCCAGGATACTAGCTACGAGCAGTACTTC,CASSQDTSYEQYF
TRBJ2-7,NA,TRBV7-9,NA,TGTGCCAGCAGCATCGGACTTGGCGAGCAGTACTTC,CASSIGLGEQYF
TRBJ2-5,NA,TRBV4-3,NA,TGCGCCAGCAGCCCGTGGAGCGGACGGGGGGAGACCCAGTACTTC,CASSPWSGRGETQYF
TRBJ2-5,TRBD1,TRBV6-6,NA,TGTGCCAGCAGTTACCGGGACAGGGGCCAAGAGACCCAGTACTTC,CASSYRDRGQETQYF
TRBJ1-1,TRBD1,TRBV15,NA,TGTGCCACCAGCTCCAGACAGGGGAACACTGAAGCTTTCTTT,CATSSRQGNTEAFF
TRBJ2-1,TRBD2,TRBV2,NA,TGTGCCAGCACGAGCGGGAGGTCCTCCTACAATGAGCAGTTCTTC,CASTSGRSSYNEQFF
TRBJ2-7,NA,TRBV12-5,NA,TGTGCTAGCGCCCAGGCCCCCTACGAGCAGTACTTC,CASAQAPYEQYF
TRBJ2-1,NA,TRBV3-1/TRBV3-2,once,TGTGCCAGCAGCCAAGGAGGTAGGGGCGAGCAGTTCTTC,CASSQGGRGEQFF
TRBJ2-3,NA,TRBV5-1,NA,TGCGCCAGCAGCTTCGGGGGGCCGTCAAACACAGATACGCAGTATTTT,CASSFGGPSNTDTQYF
TRBJ2-1,TRBD1,TRBV27,NA,TGTGCCAGCAAAAGGGACAGGGTAACTTTCTCCTACAATGAGCAGTTCTTC,CASKRDRVTFSYNEQFF
TRBJ1-1,NA,TRBV5-1,once,TGCGCCAGCAGCTTGGCAGGGTCTGCTGAAGCTTTCTTT,CASSLAGSAEAFF
TRBJ1-3,TRBD1,TRBV7-8,once,TGTGCCAGCAGCCGAGACAGGGGCCCTGGAAACACCATATATTTT,CASSRDRGPGNTIYF
TRBJ2-2,NA,TRBV25-1,NA,TGTGCCAGCAGGGAGCAGGGTAACACCGGGGAGCTGTTTTTT,CASREQGNTGELFF